These T cell receptor beta chains were read from a single sample in a study of cytomegalovirus exposure and HLA in healthy donors. Profiling relied on immunoSEQ multiplex PCR, and the TCRdb table lists in-frame clones only, not all of them. The profile covers some 63,000 clones, with approximately 83% appearing a single time and 1.5% to 2% taken by the ten largest. The sequenced material came from PBMCs. The source is a human donor in good health. The CDR3 runs from the conserved cysteine through the conserved F or W. The D gene is left open where the match is weak. Expanded clones are given a class, and other clones once, few, many or no size at all.

V gene	D gene	clone size	J gene	CDR3 protein	CDR3 DNA
TRBV5-1	NA	NA	TRBJ1-2	CASSVGQGIDYDYGYTF	TGCGCCAGCAGCGTTGGGCAGGGAATAGATTACGACTATGGCTACACCTTC
TRBV4-3	NA	NA	TRBJ1-1	CASSHGRSTEAFF	TGCGCCAGCAGCCATGGGAGGAGCACTGAAGCTTTCTTT
TRBV7-2	TRBD1	NA	TRBJ2-1	CASSFRVGGAYNEQFF	TGTGCCAGCAGCTTCCGGGTAGGGGGCGCCTACAATGAGCAGTTCTTC
TRBV18	TRBD2	NA	TRBJ2-5	CASSPPGGETQYF	TGTGCCAGCTCACCACCGGGGGGGGAGACCCAGTACTTC
TRBV7-9	NA	NA	TRBJ1-1	CSSSFYGNTEAFF	TGTTCCAGCAGCTTTTACGGGAACACTGAAGCTTTCTTT
TRBV5-6	TRBD2	NA	TRBJ2-7	CASSLALAGGYEQYF	TGTGCCAGCAGCTTGGCGTTAGCGGGGGGGTACGAGCAGTACTTC
TRBV5-4	NA	NA	TRBJ2-7	CASSLERASYEQYF	TGTGCCAGCAGCTTGGAGCGGGCCTCCTACGAGCAGTACTTC
TRBV11-1	TRBD1	NA	TRBJ2-7	CASSYPDRGHEQYF	TGTGCCAGCAGCTATCCGGACAGGGGCCACGAGCAGTACTTC
TRBV7-2	NA	NA	TRBJ2-3	CASSFHRDTQYF	TGTGCCAGCAGCTTTCACAGAGACACGCAGTATTTT
TRBV9	TRBD2	NA	TRBJ2-2	CASSDPFIAGKGTGELFF	TGTGCCAGCAGCGACCCTTTCATAGCGGGGAAAGGTACCGGGGAGCTGTTTTTT
TRBV6-5	NA	NA	TRBJ2-7	CASRGSEGHEQYF	TGTGCCAGTCGGGGGTCTGAGGGCCACGAGCAGTACTTC
TRBV27	TRBD1	NA	TRBJ1-2	CASSFWQGAPTGYTF	TGTGCCAGCAGTTTCTGGCAGGGGGCACCCACTGGCTACACCTTC
TRBV9	NA	NA	TRBJ2-3	CASSAGRGGYTQYF	TGTGCCAGCAGCGCAGGGAGGGGGGGTTATACGCAGTATTTT
TRBV28	TRBD2	NA	TRBJ2-5	CASSSFSGGALETQYF	TGTGCCAGCAGTTCTTTTAGCGGGGGGGCCCTGGAGACCCAGTACTTC
TRBV9	NA	NA	TRBJ2-2	CASSVVRGTGELFF	TGTGCCAGCAGCGTAGTCCGCGGCACCGGGGAGCTGTTTTTT
TRBV18	TRBD2	NA	TRBJ2-1	CASSAPGRGQFF	TGTGCCAGCTCAGCACCAGGGAGGGGGCAGTTCTTC
TRBV9	TRBD2	NA	TRBJ2-1	CASSVSGDYYNEQFF	TGTGCCAGCAGCGTAAGCGGGGACTATTACAATGAGCAGTTCTTC
TRBV9	NA	NA	TRBJ1-1	CASSTGRGTEAFF	TGTGCCAGCAGCACTGGTCGGGGCACTGAAGCTTTCTTT
TRBV4-2	TRBD1	NA	TRBJ1-2	CASSQEPFGTGWDGYTF	TGTGCCAGCAGCCAAGAGCCCTTTGGGACAGGGTGGGATGGCTACACCTTC
TRBV5-4	NA	NA	TRBJ2-1	CASSLWLDEQFF	TGTGCCAGCAGCTTGTGGCTCGATGAGCAGTTCTTC
TRBV18	TRBD2	NA	TRBJ2-2	CASSLLLAANTGELFF	TGTGCCAGCTCACTGTTACTAGCGGCGAACACCGGGGAGCTGTTTTTT
TRBV11-2	TRBD1	NA	TRBJ2-7	CASSSPDRGAYEQYF	TGTGCCAGCAGCTCGCCGGACAGGGGGGCTTACGAGCAGTACTTC
TRBV18	NA	NA	TRBJ1-1	CASSPPGRAGNTEAFF	TGTGCCAGCTCACCACCTGGGCGGGCGGGAAACACTGAAGCTTTCTTT
TRBV19	TRBD2	NA	TRBJ2-2	CASRASGGANTGELFF	TGTGCCAGTAGAGCTAGCGGGGGCGCGAACACCGGGGAGCTGTTTTTT
TRBV7-9	TRBD1	NA	TRBJ1-5	CASNAGTGLNQPQHF	TGTGCCAGCAACGCCGGGACAGGGCTTAATCAGCCCCAGCATTTT
TRBV29-1	TRBD1	NA	TRBJ1-1	CSVGGWTGGNTEAFF	TGCAGCGTTGGGGGTTGGACAGGGGGGAACACTGAAGCTTTCTTT
TRBV7-2	NA	NA	TRBJ1-1	CASSRQENTEAFF	TGTGCCAGCAGCCGGCAGGAGAACACTGAAGCTTTCTTT
TRBV7-8	NA	NA	TRBJ2-3	CATQGPDTQYF	TGTGCCACCCAGGGCCCAGATACGCAGTATTTT
TRBV2	TRBD1	NA	TRBJ2-3	CASRAPGGATVGDTQYF	TGTGCCAGCAGGGCCCCAGGGGGCGCGACGGTCGGGGATACGCAGTATTTT
TRBV18	NA	NA	TRBJ2-7	CASSPSGLPYEQYF	TGTGCCAGCTCACCCTCCGGACTACCTTACGAGCAGTACTTC
TRBV2	NA	once	TRBJ1-4	CASRTVSEKLFF	TGTGCCAGCAGGACAGTAAGCGAAAAACTGTTTTTT
TRBV7-2	TRBD1	once	TRBJ1-1	CASSLQGAKGTEAFF	TGTGCCAGCAGCTTACAGGGGGCCAAGGGCACTGAAGCTTTCTTT
TRBV5-8	TRBD1	NA	TRBJ1-5	CASSRGQGNQPQHF	TGTGCCAGCAGCCGAGGACAGGGCAATCAGCCCCAGCATTTT
TRBV7-2	TRBD2	NA	TRBJ2-5	CASSLASSGGETQYF	TGTGCCAGCAGCTTAGCATCTAGCGGGGGGGAGACCCAGTACTTC
TRBV7-8	NA	once	TRBJ2-3	CASSLGGRTDTQYF	TGTGCCAGCAGCTTAGGCGGAAGGACAGATACGCAGTATTTT
TRBV28	NA	once	TRBJ1-1	CASSLRLDNTEAFF	TGTGCCAGCAGTTTACGATTAGATAACACTGAAGCTTTCTTT
TRBV19	TRBD1	NA	TRBJ2-5	CASAGDRGETQYF	TGTGCTTCCGCCGGGGACAGGGGCGAGACCCAGTACTTC
TRBV4-2	TRBD2	NA	TRBJ2-3	CASSQVLRLAGTTRTDTQYF	TGTGCCAGCAGCCAAGTTCTTCGACTAGCGGGGACGACCCGCACAGATACGCAGTATTTT
TRBV19	TRBD1	NA	TRBJ2-5	CASKMRQGARETQYF	TGTGCCAGCAAAATGAGACAGGGGGCGAGGGAGACCCAGTACTTC
TRBV29-1	NA	NA	TRBJ2-7	CSVPRQDSYEQYF	TGCAGCGTCCCTAGACAGGACTCCTACGAGCAGTACTTC
TRBV9	TRBD1	NA	TRBJ2-5	CASSVSWTGQETQYF	TGTGCCAGCAGCGTCTCCTGGACAGGGCAAGAGACCCAGTACTTC
TRBV25-1	NA	NA	TRBJ1-4	CASSATVSFGKLFF	TGTGCCAGCAGTGCGACAGTTTCGTTTGGAAAACTGTTTTTT
TRBV5-1	NA	NA	TRBJ2-7	CASSLAGLSSSYEQYF	TGCGCCAGCAGCTTGGCGGGACTGTCGAGCTCCTACGAGCAGTACTTC
TRBV10-3	NA	NA	TRBJ2-3	CAISGIAGPDPDTQYF	TGTGCCATCAGTGGGATTGCGGGCCCCGATCCTGATACGCAGTATTTT
TRBV7-3	TRBD2	NA	TRBJ2-1	CASSFPGEGGATVGEQFF	TGTGCCAGCAGCTTCCCGGGGGAGGGCGGTGCAACGGTGGGTGAGCAGTTCTTC
TRBV6-4	NA	few	TRBJ2-3	CASSDLAGTDTQYF	TGTGCCAGCAGTGATTTAGCGGGCACAGATACGCAGTATTTT
TRBV11-2	TRBD2	NA	TRBJ2-7	CASSSSGGAYEQYF	TGTGCCAGCAGCTCGTCCGGGGGGGCCTACGAGCAGTACTTC
TRBV2	NA	NA	TRBJ2-3	CASIGLTDLDTQYF	TGTGCCAGCATAGGACTAACAGATCTAGATACGCAGTATTTT
TRBV7-6	NA	NA	TRBJ1-1	CASSLGGPMNTEAFF	TGTGCCAGCAGCCTAGGGGGGCCCATGAACACTGAAGCTTTCTTT
TRBV7-9	NA	NA	TRBJ1-2	CASSFTLADGYTF	TGTGCCAGCAGCTTCACCCTGGCGGATGGCTACACCTTC
TRBV29-1	TRBD2	once	TRBJ2-5	CSVSGTSGRIQETQYF	TGCAGCGTTTCCGGGACTAGCGGGAGGATACAAGAGACCCAGTACTTC
TRBV10-3	TRBD2	NA	TRBJ2-3	CAIRAGLVPTDTQYF	TGTGCCATCAGAGCTGGACTAGTTCCCACGGATACGCAGTATTTT
TRBV9	NA	NA	TRBJ1-1	CASSEHGDRNTEAFF	TGTGCCAGCAGCGAACATGGAGACAGAAACACTGAAGCTTTCTTT
TRBV2	NA	NA	TRBJ1-1	CASRRQVGTEAFF	TGTGCCAGCAGGCGACAGGTGGGCACTGAAGCTTTCTTT
TRBV11-2	NA	NA	TRBJ1-3	CASSLDHSYPGNTIYF	TGTGCCAGCAGCTTAGACCATAGCTATCCTGGAAACACCATATATTTT
TRBV4-1	TRBD2	few	TRBJ2-1	CASSLGWREKDEQFF	TGCGCCAGCAGCCTAGGCTGGCGGGAGAAAGATGAGCAGTTCTTC
TRBV27	NA	NA	TRBJ2-6	CASSSGTGSGANVLTF	TGTGCCAGCAGTTCCGGTACAGGTTCTGGGGCCAACGTCCTGACTTTC